This T cell receptor (beta chain) was observed in a study of neoadjuvant anti-PD-1 for oral cavity cancer. About the research overall: Non-progressing patients received a fourth nivolumab dose near day 43, then surgery on days 50-56. Overall study results and limits: Non-responders to neoadjuvant nivolumab had significantly more clonal PBMC T cells than responders.

There are 15 residues in the CDR3. Germline-derived CDR1 and CDR2 are MNHNS and SASEGT. J was trimmed by 4 bases and V by 6 bases; bases with no gene match: 7. On this clone: Antigen unknown.

Most PBMC samples had approximately 470 ng input DNA in six replicates. The table came from immunoSEQ multiplex PCR; TCRdb's copy has only in-frame clones and leaves some out. Of tens of thousands of clones listed, roughly 84% are singletons. The source of this sequence is a person aged 35-79 years with oral cavity squamous cell carcinoma. Source: PBMCs, taken before nivolumab (anti-PD-1) treatment. This rearrangement joins TRBV6-1 to TRBJ2-1; 9 bases align to TRBD1. The DNA for the CDR3 is TGTGCCAGCAGAACCAACGGACAGGGGTACAATGAGCAGTTCTTC. Translating it yields CASRTNGQGYNEQFF.